This T cell receptor (beta chain) was identified during a study of cytomegalovirus exposure and HLA in healthy donors. Study observations and caveats: Accurate prediction of HLA-A and HLA-B alleles (for most subjects) was reportedly achieved from TCR beta sequences.

V was pared by 3 bases and J by 10 bases, with 12 bases between. Germline-derived CDR1 and CDR2 are MNHNY and SVGAGI (reference sequence). This CDR3 contains 12 residues. Worth noting for this clone: The target antigen is unknown.

The PCR used 60 Vbeta and 13 Jbeta primers. TCRdb keeps only in-frame clones here, not all; method: immunoSEQ multiplex PCR. Among 120,000 to 150,000 clones listed, roughly three fifths were seen once. The chain is built from TRBV6-6 and TRBJ2-5; perhaps TRBD2 as D (5 bases). Sequencing input: PBMCs. This TCR was sampled from a woman aged 60 to 75 in good health and CMV-seronegative. Here the CDR3 reads CASSYGRAVQYF. CDR3 DNA: TGTGCCAGCAGTTATGGGCGGGCCGTCCAGTACTTC.